The 6 T cell receptor beta chains below all came from one sample that was sequenced in a study of T cell responses to AZD1222 COVID-19 vaccine. The assay was immunoSEQ multiplex PCR, and TCRdb's table has in-frame clones only and misses some. Of tens of thousands of clones in the sample, approximately 90% were seen once. The sequencing used peripheral blood, collected on day 0 of AZD1222 vaccination. These receptors all stem from an adult in good health.

The chain is built from TRBV2 and TRBJ2-1; 11 nucleotides match TRBD1. Germline CDR1 SNHLY, CDR2 FYNNEI. V lost 6 bases, J lost 6 bases, and 4 bases stayed unmatched. The CDR3 runs to 14 residues. CDR3 nucleotide sequence: TGTGCCAGCAGGGGGACAGGGGGTTTCAATGAGCAGTTCTTC. This gives the protein CASRGTGGFNEQFF.

This clone was recorded a few times. V and J are TRBV15 and TRBJ1-2; perhaps TRBD1 as D (5 bases). The germline CDR1 and CDR2 sequences are LNHNV and YYDKDF (reference sequence). Trimming stripped 3 bases from V and 7 bases from J, with 9 bases between. CDR3 length: 12 amino acids. CDR3 sequence (DNA): TGTGCCACCAGCAGGGAGGGGTCTGGCTACACCTTC. It encodes CATSREGSGYTF.

The chain employs TRBV29-1 and TRBJ1-1; D is ambiguous. In germline, CDR1 is SQVTM, CDR2 ANQGSEA. V shed 4 bases and J shed 7 bases, with 7 bases lying between them. This CDR3 comprises 10 residues. In DNA form, the CDR3 reads TGCAGCGTTGTTGGTTATGAAGCTTTCTTT. Its translation: CSVVGYEAFF.

The chain employs TRBV25-1 and TRBJ2-3, with 11 positions matching TRBD2. V lost 3 bases to trimming and J lost 1 base; unmatched junction nucleotides: 9. Germline CDR1 MGHDK, CDR2 SYGVNS. The CDR3 length is 18 residues. CDR3 coding DNA: TGTGCCAGCAGTGACGTAGCGGGAGGGCCCTCTGGCACAGATACGCAGTATTTT. Translation: CASSDVAGGPSGTDTQYF.

The chain couples TRBV5-1 to TRBJ2-1, with 8 bases that match TRBD2. CDR3 length: 14 residues. Germline CDR1 is SGHRS and CDR2 is YFSETQ. J was trimmed by 9 bases and V by 0 bases; bases with no gene match: 5. CDR3 in amino acids: CASSLEAGAGEQFF. The DNA for the CDR3 is TGCGCCAGCAGCTTGGAAGCGGGAGCCGGTGAGCAGTTCTTC. The variable domain in full, with the rest retrieved from reference TRBV5-1 and TRBJ2-1, is KAGVTQTPRYLIKTRGQQVTLSCSPISGHRSVSWYQQTPGQGLQFLFEYFSETQRNKGNFPGRFSGRQFSNSRSEMNVSTLELGDSALYLCASSLEAGAGEQFFGPGTRLTVL.

V usage is TRBV30 and J usage is TRBJ2-5, with 8 bases that match TRBD2. Germline loops: CDR1 GTSNPN, CDR2 SVGIG (reference sequence). The CDR3 loop spans 15 amino acids. The V gene end was trimmed by 3 bases and the J gene end by 5 bases; junction bases not matched to a gene: 11. As DNA, the CDR3 is TGTGCCTGGAGGCGATCGCTAGCGGGCTATGAGACCCAGTACTTC. Protein product: CAWRRSLAGYETQYF.